This TCR beta chain was captured by sequencing in a study of regulatory T cells in long-lasting Graves disease. Only a few counts were recorded for this clonotype. Time point: newly diagnosed GD, antithyroid drugs for less than 3 months. PBMC-derived RNA was used for the TCR library. Construction of the TCR beta libraries employed iRepertoire HTBI primers in conjunction with Arm-PCR of CDR3 regions. Study processing details: Among the samples, around 61 TRBV and some 13 TRBJ segments were identified. In TCRdb, the multiplex PCR reads were re-called with MiXCR into one record per CDR3 protein. TCRdb, rather than the study authors, made the V and J calls. The table shows approximately 490,000 distinct CDR3 sequences, with about 16% occurring only once. This CDR3 has 17 residues. Germline CDR1 and CDR2: DFQATT and SNEGSKA (reference sequence). Losses at the gene ends were 0 bases for V and 4 bases for J; bases not matched to a gene: 9.

The same data also went into a second study, on T cells in Graves' hyperthyroidism and ophthalmopathy.

This TCR derives from a man between 40 and 49 years old with Graves disease. This sample comprised peripheral blood mononuclear cells (PBMCs), obtained at new diagnosis, from a patient treated with antithyroid drugs. The chain couples TRBV20-1 to TRBJ2-1, with 10 bases identical to TRBD1. The CDR3 nucleotides are TGCAGTGCTAGAGATAGGTGGAGGACAGGGGGTTACAATGAGCAGTTCTTC. Amino acid sequence: CSARDRWRTGGYNEQFF.